This T cell receptor beta chain was observed in a study of T-cell reconstitution after alpha-beta-depleted transplantation in children. This CDR3 is built from 15 residues. Trimming removed 3 bases from V and 2 bases from J, with 11 bases in between. Germline-derived CDR1 and CDR2 are SGHKS and YYEKEE (reference sequence). Study findings and constraints: It was newly produced T cells that mostly accounted for T-cell counts and diversity one year after transplant. Recipient T cells and thymic progenitors that survived were the source of the high TCRbeta diversity seen at day 60 in some patients. At around two months after transplant, the alpha-beta T cells were reportedly derived from several hundred expanded clones that came from non-depleted graft cells.

This clonotype was observed a few times. What it binds is not known. Unique molecular identifiers were used in preparing the TCRbeta library. MiXCR was run by TCRdb on the PCR reads, yielding one entry per CDR3 protein. The sample has around 700,000 distinct CDR3 sequences, 13% seen once. Sequenced here: PBMCs, sampled before TCRalphabeta/CD19-depleted stem cell transplant. This clonotype was obtained from a girl under 10 years old with congenital amegakaryocytic thrombocytopenia, due to receive a stem cell transplant. The chain combines TRBV5-5 with TRBJ2-2; TRBD2 might be the D (5 bases). CDR3 amino acids: CASSWRPGNTGELFF. DNA for the CDR3: TGTGCCAGCAGCTGGCGGCCGGGAAACACCGGGGAGCTGTTTTTT.